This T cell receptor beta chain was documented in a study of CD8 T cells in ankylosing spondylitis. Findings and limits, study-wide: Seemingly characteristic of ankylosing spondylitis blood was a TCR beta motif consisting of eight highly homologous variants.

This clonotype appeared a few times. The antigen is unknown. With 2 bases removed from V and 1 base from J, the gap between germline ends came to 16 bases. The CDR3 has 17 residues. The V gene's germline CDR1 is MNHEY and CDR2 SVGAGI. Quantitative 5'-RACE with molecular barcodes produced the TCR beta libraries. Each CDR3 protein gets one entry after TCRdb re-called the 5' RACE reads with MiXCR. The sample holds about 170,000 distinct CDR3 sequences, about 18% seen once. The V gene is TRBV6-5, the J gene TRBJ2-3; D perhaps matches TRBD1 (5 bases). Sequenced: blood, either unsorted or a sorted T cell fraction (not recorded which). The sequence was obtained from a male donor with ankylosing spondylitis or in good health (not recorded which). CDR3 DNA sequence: TGTGCCAGCAGTTACGGGGAATTCAGGGTCGGCACAGATACGCAGTATTTT. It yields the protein CASSYGEFRVGTDTQYF.